These T cell receptor beta chains were read from a single sample in a study of T cells in Graves' hyperthyroidism and ophthalmopathy. MiXCR, applied by TCRdb to the multiplex PCR reads, yields one record per CDR3 protein. The sample has approximately 590,000 distinct CDR3 sequences; 46% are singletons. Sequencing was carried out using peripheral blood or thyroid tissue (not recorded which). Every receptor here comes from a woman between 18 and 29 years old with Graves' hyperthyroidism. Each CDR3 is given with its conserved first and last residue. The order of the fields is V gene, clone size, J gene, D gene, CDR3 DNA, CDR3 protein. D genes are given only for firm matches. Clone size is not always given. Where it is, it says once, few, many or a class for expanded clones.

v_gene: TRBV4-1; abundance: NA; j_gene: TRBJ2-5; d_gene: TRBD1; CDR3nt: TGCGCCAGCAGCCGCGGACAGGGGGATCGGGAGACCCAGTACTTC; CDR3aa: CASSRGQGDRETQYF
v_gene: TRBV29-1; abundance: NA; j_gene: TRBJ1-2; d_gene: TRBD1; CDR3nt: TGCAGCGTGGGACAGGGATGGTATGGCTACACCTTC; CDR3aa: CSVGQGWYGYTF
v_gene: TRBV29-1; abundance: few; j_gene: TRBJ2-7; d_gene: TRBD1; CDR3nt: TGCAGCGTTCTGCCGGGACAGGGGATCGGGTACGAGCAGTACTTC; CDR3aa: CSVLPGQGIGYEQYF
v_gene: TRBV2; abundance: NA; j_gene: TRBJ1-2; d_gene: NA; CDR3nt: TGTGCCAGCGGGGGGGGCACCAGTTCCTTC; CDR3aa: CASGGGTSSF
v_gene: TRBV7-8; abundance: many; j_gene: TRBJ1-2; d_gene: NA; CDR3nt: TGTGCCAGCAGCTTAGCCGAGAGGAATGGCTACACCTTC; CDR3aa: CASSLAERNGYTF
v_gene: TRBV6-1; abundance: NA; j_gene: TRBJ2-2; d_gene: NA; CDR3nt: TGTGCCAGCAGCCACTACACCATATCGAACACCGGGGAGCTGTTTTTT; CDR3aa: CASSHYTISNTGELFF
v_gene: TRBV9; abundance: NA; j_gene: TRBJ1-2; d_gene: TRBD1; CDR3nt: TGTGCCAGCAGCAATGGACAGGGAAATGGCTACACCTTC; CDR3aa: CASSNGQGNGYTF
v_gene: TRBV29-1; abundance: once; j_gene: TRBJ1-5; d_gene: NA; CDR3nt: TGCAGCGTTCGTTTAGGGGGTGGTCAGCCCCAGCATTTT; CDR3aa: CSVRLGGGQPQHF
v_gene: TRBV7-2; abundance: NA; j_gene: TRBJ1-1; d_gene: TRBD1; CDR3nt: TGTGCCAGCAGCACCACAGGGGCTCCGAACGCTGAAGCTTTCTTT; CDR3aa: CASSTTGAPNAEAFF
v_gene: TRBV29-1; abundance: NA; j_gene: TRBJ2-7; d_gene: TRBD1; CDR3nt: TGCAGCGTCCCCAGGGGGTACGAGCAGTACTTC; CDR3aa: CSVPRGYEQYF
v_gene: TRBV7-2; abundance: NA; j_gene: TRBJ2-7; d_gene: NA; CDR3nt: TGTGCCAGCAGCTTAGAGATCGTATACGAGCAGTACTTC; CDR3aa: CASSLEIVYEQYF
v_gene: TRBV19; abundance: NA; j_gene: TRBJ2-7; d_gene: TRBD1; CDR3nt: TGTGCCAGTAGTATAATTGGGGACAGGGACCACGAGCAGTACTTC; CDR3aa: CASSIIGDRDHEQYF
v_gene: TRBV7-2; abundance: NA; j_gene: TRBJ1-5; d_gene: NA; CDR3nt: TGTGCCAGCAGCTTCACCCCGGGACGGGGAGTCATTTTT; CDR3aa: CASSFTPGRGVIF
v_gene: TRBV7-9; abundance: NA; j_gene: TRBJ1-1; d_gene: TRBD1; CDR3nt: TGTGCCAGCAGATTCGGACAGGGGGCGCGTCCTGAAGCTTTCTTT; CDR3aa: CASRFGQGARPEAFF
v_gene: TRBV12-3/TRBV12-4; abundance: NA; j_gene: TRBJ1-1; d_gene: NA; CDR3nt: TGTGCCAGCAGTTTATCAAGGGGGTTAACTTTCTTT; CDR3aa: CASSLSRGLTFF
v_gene: TRBV2; abundance: NA; j_gene: TRBJ2-4; d_gene: TRBD2; CDR3nt: TGTGCCAGCAGGGGGACTAGCGGAACAAACATTCAGTACTTC; CDR3aa: CASRGTSGTNIQYF
v_gene: TRBV9; abundance: NA; j_gene: TRBJ1-3; d_gene: NA; CDR3nt: TGTGCCAGCAGCGTAGCTCCCACAGGGTCCGGAAACACCATATATTTT; CDR3aa: CASSVAPTGSGNTIYF
v_gene: TRBV20-1; abundance: few; j_gene: TRBJ1-6; d_gene: NA; CDR3nt: TGCAGTGCTAGAGGGCAGGAGGGGAATTCACCCCTCCACTTT; CDR3aa: CSARGQEGNSPLHF
v_gene: TRBV7-9; abundance: few; j_gene: TRBJ1-1; d_gene: NA; CDR3nt: TGTGCCAGCAGTTCTGTTACGGGACATGTGAACACTGAAGCTTTCTTT; CDR3aa: CASSSVTGHVNTEAFF
v_gene: TRBV24-1; abundance: NA; j_gene: TRBJ2-5; d_gene: NA; CDR3nt: TGTGCCACCAGTGATTTGGAACAGGGGGGGGAGACCCAGTACTTC; CDR3aa: CATSDLEQGGETQYF
v_gene: TRBV19; abundance: few; j_gene: TRBJ1-2; d_gene: TRBD1; CDR3nt: TGTGCCAGTAGTATTCAGGGGGCTTCCTATGGCTACACCTTC; CDR3aa: CASSIQGASYGYTF
v_gene: TRBV10-3; abundance: many; j_gene: TRBJ1-1; d_gene: TRBD1; CDR3nt: TGTGCCATCAGTGGATCACCGGGACAGTTGAACACTGAAGCTTTCTTT; CDR3aa: CAISGSPGQLNTEAFF
v_gene: TRBV7-9; abundance: NA; j_gene: TRBJ2-7; d_gene: NA; CDR3nt: TGTGCCAGCAGCTTAGGGGGTGCGGGTGGCAAGCAGTACTTC; CDR3aa: CASSLGGAGGKQYF
v_gene: TRBV10-3; abundance: NA; j_gene: TRBJ2-3; d_gene: TRBD2; CDR3nt: TGTGCCATCAGTGAGTCGCCTAGCGGGACCACAGATACGCAGTATTTT; CDR3aa: CAISESPSGTTDTQYF
v_gene: TRBV9; abundance: few; j_gene: TRBJ2-7; d_gene: TRBD2; CDR3nt: TGTGCCAGCAGCATTAGGACTAGCTCCGACGAGCAGTACTTC; CDR3aa: CASSIRTSSDEQYF
v_gene: TRBV15; abundance: NA; j_gene: TRBJ1-6; d_gene: TRBD1; CDR3nt: TGTGCCACCAGCAGTATGGGGGACAGTCTGAGTTCACCCCTCCACTTT; CDR3aa: CATSSMGDSLSSPLHF
v_gene: TRBV19; abundance: few; j_gene: TRBJ1-5; d_gene: NA; CDR3nt: TGTGCCAGTAGTATAGACCTCTCGGCCACCTACAATCAGCCCCAGCATTTT; CDR3aa: CASSIDLSATYNQPQHF
v_gene: TRBV29-1; abundance: many; j_gene: TRBJ1-1; d_gene: TRBD1; CDR3nt: TGCAGCGTCCTTGACAGGGGGGACACTGAAGCTTTCTTT; CDR3aa: CSVLDRGDTEAFF
v_gene: TRBV2; abundance: NA; j_gene: TRBJ1-2; d_gene: NA; CDR3nt: TGTACCAGTGATGGCAGGGCCCGGCGGGGCTACACCTTC; CDR3aa: CTSDGRARRGYTF
v_gene: TRBV4-1; abundance: NA; j_gene: TRBJ1-1; d_gene: NA; CDR3nt: TGCGCCAGCAGCCATGAAAGGGGTGCAACTGAAGCTTTCTTT; CDR3aa: CASSHERGATEAFF
v_gene: TRBV7-2; abundance: NA; j_gene: TRBJ1-1; d_gene: TRBD1; CDR3nt: TGTGCCAGCAGCCCCTGGGACAGGGGGAACACTGAAGCTTTCTTT; CDR3aa: CASSPWDRGNTEAFF
v_gene: TRBV7-9; abundance: many; j_gene: TRBJ2-7; d_gene: TRBD1; CDR3nt: TGTGCCAGCAAAGGGGGCAGCGGCTACGAGCAGTACTTC; CDR3aa: CASKGGSGYEQYF
v_gene: TRBV6-5; abundance: many; j_gene: TRBJ2-5; d_gene: NA; CDR3nt: TGTGCCAGCAGGGCCAGTCGGGAGACCCAGTACTTC; CDR3aa: CASRASRETQYF
v_gene: TRBV7-6; abundance: NA; j_gene: TRBJ2-7; d_gene: TRBD2; CDR3nt: TGTGCCAGCAGCCCTCTGGGCGGGGGACCTAGTGAGCAGTACTTC; CDR3aa: CASSPLGGGPSEQYF
v_gene: TRBV2; abundance: few; j_gene: TRBJ1-4; d_gene: NA; CDR3nt: TGTGCCACCCGGACAGTTGCAACTAATGAAAAACTGTTTTTT; CDR3aa: CATRTVATNEKLFF
v_gene: TRBV2; abundance: many; j_gene: TRBJ2-5; d_gene: NA; CDR3nt: TGTGCCAGCCCTTCGGCGCCGTACCAAGAGACCCAGTACTTC; CDR3aa: CASPSAPYQETQYF
v_gene: TRBV29-1; abundance: NA; j_gene: TRBJ2-7; d_gene: NA; CDR3nt: TGCAGCACGAACAACCGGTACGAGCAGTACTTC; CDR3aa: CSTNNRYEQYF
v_gene: TRBV7-2; abundance: few; j_gene: TRBJ2-2; d_gene: NA; CDR3nt: TGTGCCAGCAGCCCGTCGTCTGGCGGAACCGGGGAGCTGTTTTTT; CDR3aa: CASSPSSGGTGELFF
v_gene: TRBV2; abundance: NA; j_gene: TRBJ2-5; d_gene: TRBD2; CDR3nt: TGTGCCAGCAGTTTGGACCTAGCGGGAGACAGAGAGACCCAGTACTTC; CDR3aa: CASSLDLAGDRETQYF
v_gene: TRBV6-6; abundance: few; j_gene: TRBJ1-2; d_gene: TRBD1; CDR3nt: TGTGCCAGCAGTGCCAGGGGGCGAGGCTACACCTTC; CDR3aa: CASSARGRGYTF
v_gene: TRBV7-9; abundance: few; j_gene: TRBJ2-7; d_gene: TRBD2; CDR3nt: TGTGCCAGCAGCGGACTAGCGGGAGGCCAAACCTACGAGCAGTACTTC; CDR3aa: CASSGLAGGQTYEQYF
v_gene: TRBV24-1; abundance: NA; j_gene: TRBJ1-4; d_gene: NA; CDR3nt: TGTGCCACCAGTGATGGCGGGAGACCCGGGGAAAAACTGTTTTTT; CDR3aa: CATSDGGRPGEKLFF
v_gene: TRBV29-1; abundance: NA; j_gene: TRBJ1-1; d_gene: NA; CDR3nt: TGCAGCGTTGATTGGGAAGGACACCTTCAAGCTTTCTTT; CDR3aa: CSVDWEGHLQAFF
v_gene: TRBV14; abundance: NA; j_gene: TRBJ1-6; d_gene: NA; CDR3nt: TGTGCCAGCAGCCAAGTGGTCGGTTCACCCCTCCACTTT; CDR3aa: CASSQVVGSPLHF
v_gene: TRBV24-1; abundance: NA; j_gene: TRBJ2-5; d_gene: NA; CDR3nt: TGTGCCACCAGTGATCGAGGGGGAGTGTCCTACAATGAGACCCAGTACTTC; CDR3aa: CATSDRGGVSYNETQYF
v_gene: TRBV7-2; abundance: NA; j_gene: TRBJ1-2; d_gene: TRBD1; CDR3nt: TGTGCCAGCAGCTTGGGATATTCGGGACAGGGGCCCGGCTACACCTTC; CDR3aa: CASSLGYSGQGPGYTF